The sequence of this T cell receptor beta chain was determined in a study of T-cell reconstitution after alpha-beta-depleted transplantation in children. The TCRbeta library incorporated unique molecular identifiers. TCRdb called the PCR reads again in MiXCR, with one record for every CDR3 protein. Of fewer than 700,000 distinct CDR3 sequences listed, about an eighth are singletons. There are a few counts of this clonotype. No antigen is known for it. Regarding the study as a whole: Newly produced T cells mostly provided counts and TCRbeta diversity after one year, as hyperexpanded clones declined. In patients about two months after transplant, alpha-beta T cells reportedly arose from several hundred expanded graft clones. From surviving recipient T cells and thymic progenitors came the high day-60 TCRbeta diversity observed in some patients.

In germline, CDR1 is SNHLY, CDR2 FYNNEI. The germline V and J ends were trimmed by 4 bases and 7 bases, with 20 bases remaining between them. CDR3 length: 16 amino acids. The chain combines TRBV2 with TRBJ2-1, with D possibly being TRBD2 (6 bases). The specimen was PBMCs, mostly from graft donor cells, collected 360 days after TCRalphabeta/CD19-depleted stem cell transplant. The clonotype was recovered from a male patient younger than 18 who had a stem cell transplant for acute myeloid leukemia, so the T cells may come from the graft donor. As DNA, the CDR3 is TGTGCCAGCAGTGTTTCGGGAGCCACAACAAGGAATGAGCAGTTCTTC. It codes for CASSVSGATTRNEQFF.